This passage covers 8 T cell receptor beta chains from one sample sequenced in a study of CD8+ T cells in alopecia areata (dated by TCRdb to 2016 to 2019). The method behind the library was the immunoSEQ multiplex PCR assay. For TCR sequencing, RNA was extracted from every sample and reverse transcribed into cDNA to serve as template. What TCRdb holds here is the immuneACCESS table cut down to in-frame rearrangements. Part of the clones is not present; checked against another copy, under half of the missing clones reflect an unresolved V gene, and the others are unexplained. The sample table lists roughly 200,000 clones, about 53% of them with a count of one. The ten largest clones represent 9.5% to 14% of the sample. In light of the paper, this sample's time point label describes: 24 weeks on oral tofacitinib. The treatment or condition label of this sample denotes: oral pan-JAK inhibitor, 5-10 mg twice daily.

The input for sequencing was CD8+ T cells sorted from blood, taken at week 24, from a patient treated with tofacitinib. These receptors all come from a human donor with alopecia areata.

The rearrangement uses TRBV5-1 and TRBJ1-6; D gene ambiguous. The germline CDR1 and CDR2 sequences are SGHRS and YFSETQ. The V end was cut by 5 bases, the J end by 14 bases, with 14 bases between. The CDR3 loop spans 12 amino acids. CDR3 residues: CASSGEPSTLHF. As DNA, the CDR3 is TGCGCCAGCAGTGGAGAACCCAGCACCCTCCACTTT.

Note on this clone: Additional DNA sequences in this sample encode the identical CDR3. The rearrangement joins TRBV19 to TRBJ1-2; D not certain. The CDR3 covers 12 residues. V dropped 6 bases and J dropped 7 bases, with 12 bases sitting between them. CDR1 and CDR2 from the germline V gene are LNHDA and SQIVND (reference sequence). CDR3 nucleotides: TGTGCCAGTAGCCTTGGGTTGGGTGGCTACACCTTC. This translates into CASSLGLGGYTF.

The chain has TRBV9 and TRBJ2-3; D uncertain. The CDR3 is 14 amino acids. V lost 0 bases to trimming and J lost 2 bases, with 7 bases between them. The germline CDR1 and CDR2 sequences are SGDLS and YYNGEE. For the CDR3, the DNA is TGTGCCAGCAGCGTAGAGGATTACACAGATACGCAGTATTTT. Residues: CASSVEDYTDTQYF. The full variable domain, with the rest looked up from reference TRBV9 and TRBJ2-3, is DSGVTQTPKHLITATGQRVTLRCSPRSGDLSVYWYQQSLDQGLQFLIQYYNGEERAKGNILERFSAQQFPDLHSELNLSSLELGDSALYFCASSVEDYTDTQYFGPGTRLTVL.

This chain joins TRBV9 and TRBJ2-1; D remains unclear. V lost 3 bases and J 2 bases, leaving 12 bases between the germline ends. CDR3 length: 15 amino acids. From germline, CDR1 is SGDLS and CDR2 YYNGEE. CDR3 in amino acids: CASSGPSRPYNEQFF. The CDR3 nucleotides read TGTGCCAGCAGCGGACCCTCTCGTCCCTACAATGAGCAGTTCTTC.

V gene TRBV29-1 combines with J gene TRBJ2-1; D remains unclear. CDR3 length: 14 residues. Germline-derived CDR1 and CDR2 are SQVTM and ANQGSEA. V lost 3 bases to trimming and J lost 1 base, with 10 bases between them. CDR3 sequence reads: CSVDSSGSYNEQFF. In DNA, the CDR3 is TGCAGCGTTGATTCGAGTGGGTCCTACAATGAGCAGTTCTTC.

J is TRBJ1-1 and V is TRBV5-6; D uncertain. The CDR3 loop spans 15 amino acids. Germline-derived CDR1 and CDR2 are SGHDT and YYEEEE. Trimming took off 4 bases at V and 7 bases at J, with 20 bases between the two ends. The CDR3 nucleotides read TGTGCCAGCAGCCACGCCGAGGAGGGTAGGATTGAAGCTTTCTTT. Its protein is CASSHAEEGRIEAFF.

The genes are TRBV29-1 and TRBJ1-4; the D is unclear. The CDR3 totals 13 residues. Germline V lookup: CDR1 SQVTM, CDR2 ANQGSEA. V lost 7 bases and J 0 bases, leaving 9 bases between the germline ends. This chain's CDR3 is CSAGLATNEKLFF. CDR3 DNA: TGCAGCGCCGGACTTGCAACTAATGAAAAACTGTTTTTT.

This clone was detected ten times or more. The V gene is TRBV7-9, the J gene TRBJ1-4; D is possibly TRBD1 (5 bases). Between the trimmed V and J ends, which lost 3 bases and 2 bases, there was a span of 7 bases. The CDR3 has 14 residues. Germline CDR1 reads SEHNR; CDR2 reads FQNEAQ (reference sequence). CDR3 sequence: CASSLGQTNEKLFF. The CDR3 coding sequence is TGTGCCAGCAGCTTGGGGCAGACTAATGAAAAACTGTTTTTT.